This T cell receptor (beta chain) was sequenced for a study of patients and donors after allogeneic stem cell transplantation. TCRdb processed the RT-PCR reads anew with MiXCR; each CDR3 protein has one entry. The sample contains approximately 140,000 distinct CDR3 sequences, approximately 40% of which appear only once. This clonotype was seen many times. The CDR3 loop spans 13 amino acids. The germline gives CDR1 MNHEY, CDR2 SVGAGI. Trimming removed 7 bases at V and 5 bases at J, with 12 bases between. Sequenced material: blood, either unsorted or a sorted T cell fraction (not recorded which). The sequence was obtained from a human donor who was either an allogeneic HSCT recipient or a stem cell or donor lymphocyte infusion donor (not recorded which). It is not recorded whose cells these are; they may come from a transplant donor. The chain links TRBV6-5 to TRBJ1-5; TRBD1 is a possible D gene (6 bases). CDR3 bases: TGTGCCAGCACTAGGGGGGTGGATCAGCCCCAGCATTTT. This gives the protein CASTRGVDQPQHF.